The source of this T cell receptor beta chain is a study of early T cells in non-severe SARS-CoV-2 infection. Turning to this clonotype: Antigen: not known.

Germline V gene sequence: CDR1 MNHEY, CDR2 SVGAGI. CDR3 length: 15 amino acids. V was pared by 7 bases and J by 4 bases, with 19 bases between. TCRdb re-derived calls from the 5' RACE reads in MiXCR, one entry per CDR3 protein. The sample has roughly 88,000 distinct CDR3 sequences, 14% seen once. Overall study results and limits: Matching against VDJdb likely underestimated virus-specific expansions, favoring anti-spike CD8.

The chain has TRBV6-5 and TRBJ1-1, with unresolved D. The specimen sequenced was whole blood. The receptor was isolated from an adult who was a healthcare worker with PCR-confirmed SARS-CoV-2 infection or an uninfected control (not recorded which). The CDR3 loop reads CASTPQDARGTEAFF. The CDR3 DNA sequence: TGTGCCAGCACGCCTCAGGACGCCCGGGGCACTGAAGCTTTCTTT.